The 10 T cell receptor beta chains listed next were all sequenced from one sample in a study of identical twins (dated by TCRdb to the mid-2010s). Library creation used 5' RACE. The sample was run on an Illumina HiSeq 2000. TCRdb reanalyzed the raw reads on its own, using fastp at Q25 for trimming and MiXCR for clone calling, and kept in-frame beta chains. For every CDR3 protein sequence, its rows merge into one entry that carries the most common genes and DNA. Present in this sample are more than 650,000 distinct CDR3 sequences, 6% to 6.5% of which were seen just once. Around 2% of the sample is in the top ten clones. Specimen: naive T cells sorted from blood. The sample's cell subset or site label is to be understood as: cells isolated with a human naive T-cell isolation kit. Every receptor here comes from a man younger than 35 in good health.

V gene TRBV2 combines with J gene TRBJ2-1; TRBD2 matches 13 bases. Germline V gene sequence: CDR1 SNHLY, CDR2 FYNNEI. Trimming cost V 6 bases and J 8 bases; bases outside gene matches: 7. There are 15 residues in the CDR3. CDR3 loop: CASRERGTSGDEQFF. The CDR3 nucleotides read TGTGCCAGCAGGGAGCGCGGGACTAGCGGGGATGAGCAGTTCTTC.

This clonotype was recorded at least ten times. The genes are TRBV29-1 and TRBJ2-1; 7 nucleotides match TRBD2. The germline CDR1 and CDR2 sequences are SQVTM and ANQGSEA. Germline trimming cut 7 bases from V and 0 bases from J; bases unmatched to any gene: 6. The CDR3 covers 14 residues. CDR3 residues: CSAQTSDSYNEQFF. DNA of the CDR3: TGCAGCGCTCAAACTAGCGACTCCTACAATGAGCAGTTCTTC.

This clonotype was observed a handful of times. This chain uses TRBV6-5 with TRBJ2-2; 10 bases match TRBD2. The CDR3 contains 18 residues. V trimming: 4 bases; J trimming: 5 bases; junction bases outside the gene matches: 13. The germline gives CDR1 MNHEY, CDR2 SVGAGI. CDR3 in DNA: TGTGCCAGCAGTTTCGACCCCGTTAGCGGGGGGAAGACCGGGGAGCTGTTTTTT. It specifies CASSFDPVSGGKTGELFF.

There are a few counts of this clonotype. This chain links TRBV20-1 with TRBJ2-1; D might be TRBD2 (5 bases). The CDR3 length is 14 residues. Germline CDR1 reads DFQATT; CDR2 reads SNEGSKA (reference sequence). V was trimmed by 4 bases and J by 4 bases, leaving 14 bases between them. CDR3 residues: CSATERNLYNEQFF. The CDR3 DNA reads TGCAGTGCTACCGAGCGGAATCTATACAATGAGCAGTTCTTC.

This clonotype was seen more than once but under ten times. The chain couples TRBV27 to TRBJ2-7; no clear D. The germline gives CDR1 MNHEY, CDR2 SMNVEV (reference sequence). Trimming removed 7 bases from V and 3 bases from J, with 19 bases in between. CDR3 length equals 15 residues. The CDR3 sequence is CASTRGDSPYYEQYV. The CDR3 nucleotides are TGTGCCAGCACTCGCGGCGACTCGCCTTACTACGAGCAGTACGTC.

This clonotype was counted at least ten times. The rearrangement uses TRBV2 and TRBJ2-1; D gene ambiguous. V was shortened by 8 bases and J by 4 bases, with 9 bases between the two germline ends. The CDR3 runs 12 residues. Germline loops: CDR1 SNHLY, CDR2 FYNNEI. CDR3 sequence (DNA): TGTGCCAGCGGAATCCCTTACAATGAGCAGTTCTTC. Translation gives CASGIPYNEQFF.

The V and J genes are TRBV7-8 and TRBJ2-1; TRBD1 or TRBD2 may be the D gene (5 bases each). With 5 bases removed from V and 0 bases from J, the gap between germline ends came to 20 bases. Germline V gene lookup returns CDR1 SGHVS and CDR2 FQNEAQ. This CDR3 comprises 18 residues. In DNA form, the CDR3 reads TGTGCCAGCAGCGCCCGAAATGTGGCAGGGACCTCCTACAATGAGCAGTTCTTC. Translating gives CASSARNVAGTSYNEQFF.

This chain joins TRBV15 and TRBJ1-1; no definite D call. The V end was cut by 3 bases, the J end by 0 bases, with 14 bases between. This CDR3 is built from 16 residues. Germline V lookup: CDR1 LNHNV, CDR2 YYDKDF (reference sequence). The CDR3 sequence: CATSSWDPGLNTEAFF. CDR3 nucleotide sequence: TGTGCCACCAGCAGTTGGGATCCCGGACTGAACACTGAAGCTTTCTTT.

This clonotype was found many times. The chain links TRBV6-2 or TRBV6-3 to TRBJ2-7; the D gene is possibly TRBD2 (6 bases). The V gene lost 0 bases and the J gene lost 9 bases, with 9 bases spanning the gap. Looked up from germline, CDR1 is MNHEY and CDR2 is SVGEGT. The CDR3 is 12 amino acids. The CDR3: CASSYSAGPQYF. The CDR3 nucleotides read TGTGCCAGCAGTTACTCTGCGGGACCGCAGTACTTC.

This clonotype was seen a handful of times. V is TRBV7-6 and J is TRBJ2-3; no clear D. This CDR3 spans 13 amino acids. V lost 3 bases and J 2 bases, leaving 6 bases between the germline ends. The V gene's germline CDR1 is SGHVS and CDR2 FNYEAQ. In DNA, the CDR3 is TGTGCCAGCAGCTTTAAGCTCACAGATACGCAGTATTTT. Translation gives CASSFKLTDTQYF.